This is a list of T cell receptor beta chains from one sample in a study of cytotoxic CD8 clonotypes in ibrutinib-treated CLL. Clones were sequenced by immunoSEQ multiplex PCR, and TCRdb holds only the in-frame ones, with some missing. The table lists about 130,000 clones, 80% to 90% of them singletons. The specimen was PBMCs, collected after 24 months of ibrutinib treatment. The source of these receptors is a human donor with chronic lymphocytic leukemia. Both conserved end residues are part of each CDR3. Each record gives: V gene, D gene, J gene, CDR3 DNA, CDR3 protein. A D gene is named only where the DNA matches it firmly.

TRBV9	TRBD2	TRBJ2-7	TGTGCCAGCAGCGTAGGTCGGACTAGCGGGGGGGCGCGCGAGCAGTACTTC	CASSVGRTSGGAREQYF
TRBV30	-	TRBJ2-5	TGTGCCTGGGGAGGTGGGCGGGGCCGGGAGACCCAGTACTTC	CAWGGGRGRETQYF
TRBV7-3	-	TRBJ1-2	TGTGCCAGCAGCTTTCTCGGGAGGGGATATGGCTACACCTTC	CASSFLGRGYGYTF
TRBV4-3	-	TRBJ2-5	TGCGCCAGCAGCCAAGGAGACAGAAATCAAGAGACCCAGTACTTC	CASSQGDRNQETQYF
TRBV19	TRBD1	TRBJ1-3	TGTGCCAGGACCCCGACAGGGCGGAATCCTGGAAACACCATATATTTT	CARTPTGRNPGNTIYF
TRBV5-1	TRBD1	TRBJ2-2	TGCGCCAGCAACCTACAGGGGTTGGCCGGGGAGCTGTTTTTT	CASNLQGLAGELFF
TRBV6-1	-	TRBJ2-5	TGTGCCAGCAGTGGCAACAGCCAAGAGACCCAGTACTTC	CASSGNSQETQYF
TRBV4-1	TRBD1	TRBJ1-1	TGCGCCAGCAGCCGACAGGGGACGAACACTGAAGCTTTCTTT	CASSRQGTNTEAFF
TRBV18	-	TRBJ1-2	TGTGCCAGCTCACCAACGATCCACAGGAACTATGGCTACACCTTC	CASSPTIHRNYGYTF
TRBV15	-	TRBJ2-2	TGTGCCACCAGCAGAGAAATCGGGGTGGTGACCGGGGAGCTGTTTTTT	CATSREIGVVTGELFF
TRBV19	-	TRBJ2-2	TGTGCCAGTAGTATAAACCGTCCAGGAGGCGGGGAGCTGTTTTTT	CASSINRPGGGELFF
TRBV7-7	-	TRBJ2-7	TGTGCCTCGGCATCCGGGACCTCCTACGAGCAGTACTTC	CASASGTSYEQYF